This TCR beta chain was captured in a study of CXCR3-negative and CXCR3-positive naive CD8 T cells. Study summary: Roughly 135 million TRB reads were obtained overall (about 1.5 +/- 0.3 million per library).

Of note for this clonotype: Antigen: not known.

5' RACE that incorporated UMI labels was used to prepare the TRB cDNA libraries. No DNA is given; TCRdb re-called the 5' RACE reads and lists each CDR3 protein once. Listed are over 100,000 distinct CDR3 sequences; less than 0.4% falls within the top ten. Study outcomes and limitations: Surface CD5 looked about the same in the naive subsets, so the authors worked out TCR strength from TRB CDR3 properties. The study found that naive CXCR3-negative and CXCR3-positive cells shared TRBV-TRBJ usage, while memory cells differed. Comparably high diversity marked both naive subsets, whereas memory CD8+ cells had much lower diversity. A higher hydrophobicity marked the TRB CDR3s of CXCR3-positive naive cells versus CXCR3-negative naive cells.

Germline lookup yields CDR1 SEHNR and CDR2 FQNEAQ (reference sequence). The CDR3 runs to 15 residues. Sequenced sample: naive CXCR3+ CD8+ T cells from blood. Subset: CD45RO-CCR7+CD27+CD95- naive CD8+ T cells expressing CXCR3 (TNR3+). The chain couples TRBV7-9 to TRBJ2-1; TCRdb reports TRBD2, a call that lacks DNA to check it against. This TCR was recovered from a human donor in good health. Some clones in this sample may be carry-over from other donors' samples. Here the CDR3 reads CASSFGTRVSDEQFF.